This T cell receptor (beta chain) was sequenced for a study of vaccination effects on CD4 cells after COVID-19. Germline-derived CDR1 and CDR2 are LGHNT and FRNRAP. CDR3 length: 14 residues. Trimming shortened V by 1 base and J by 8 bases, and 14 bases separated the two germline ends. Clones were read by immunoSEQ multiplex PCR, and TCRdb kept only the in-frame ones, dropping some. The data hold about 38,000 clones, with about 81% observed a single time. Points on this clone: Its antigen is currently unknown.

A 10-day culture period preceded the isolation of CD4+ T cells. Overall study findings and caveats: Healthy vaccinees' vaccine-induced clones included only 1 of 255 cross-reacting with common cold coronaviruses.

The sample consisted of CD4+ T cells from PBMCs cultured without peptide, taken before COVID-19 vaccination. The chain couples TRBV12-5 to TRBJ1-2; D is perhaps TRBD1 (6 bases). The origin of this receptor is a human donor who received a COVID-19 vaccine. Here the CDR3 reads CASGLGYRAEGYTF. The CDR3 DNA sequence: TGTGCTAGTGGTTTGGGTTACAGGGCGGAGGGCTACACCTTC.